This T cell receptor beta chain comes out of a study of shared clonotypes between healthy human individuals (TCRdb year 2020). Study-level background: The cohort included three men and two women between 18 and 49 years of age. Per donor, leukapheresis produced somewhere between about 0.8 and 9 billion PBMCs. To estimate repertoire size and how much clonotype sharing occurs between individuals, the study deeply sequenced the blood TCR repertoires of several healthy adults. Different laboratories and diverse techniques were used to prepare libraries and sequence TCR repertoires, to increase sequencing depth and limit assay-specific biases.

General study outcomes and caveats: Because the study included only a small number of donors, the genetic and exposure-history diversity represented was limited. Only blood was sampled, and tissue TCR repertoires likely differ from those in blood. Based on pairwise subsampling, the degree of clonotype sharing among donors was expected to be affected by sequencing depth.

This clone came up a few times. The clone's antigen remains unknown. Qualities for individual bases were not recorded, and no much larger clone is one base off. Using the deep immunoSEQ assay, multiplex PCR amplified TCR CDR3 regions from genomic DNA. Extracted genomic DNA from each cell subset was distributed evenly across all wells of several immunoSEQ 96-well plates, and each plate was treated as a replicate. For unsorted PBMC, roughly 270 ng genomic DNA, equal to around 30,000 T cell genomes, was loaded into each replicate PCR. Ten immunoSEQ deep assay plates were used to sequence the unsorted PBMC genomic DNA. Purified libraries were measured with a Qubit 3.0 fluorometer, size-checked on a Bioanalyzer 2100, and measured again with the KAPA Library Quantification kit. Every immunoSEQ 96-well plate was sequenced on a dedicated single-read 150-cycle Illumina NextSeq 550 flow cell. In the original analysis: Because the immunoSEQ output held only junctional sequences and lacked quality scores, the filtering could not match the filtering applied to full-length reads. Sequences were annotated with PyIR, a Python wrapper for IgBLAST v1.9, and V/J genes and CDR3 were assigned using IMGT germline references. Reads were filtered out if the reads had weak V/J assignments (E-value above 1e-6), no CDR3, stop codons, out-of-frame junctions, or ambiguous translated residues. A V3J clonotype was defined by an identical inferred V gene, J gene, and CDR3 amino acid sequence. Percentage overlap between repertoires was calculated by dividing the number of shared unique clonotypes by the size of the smaller repertoire. Repertoire richness was assessed with RTK rarefaction, the Chao1 estimator, and Recon v2.1 estimates of unobserved clonotypes. TCRdb holds this immuneACCESS table with in-frame rearrangements only. Some clones are missing; in checked studies, unresolved V genes explain under half, and the rest has no known cause. That table is the source of V, J and clone size, and D and trimming were worked out from the DNA. This sample comprises about 490,000 clones, approximately 82% of them detected only once. The ten largest clones take up 9.5% to 15% of the sample.

The donors were healthy, HIV-negative adults who had no recently reported acute infections or vaccinations. All donors were Caucasian adults living in Nashville, Tennessee, USA. For unsorted samples, about 90 million PBMCs were counted and genomic DNA was extracted with the QIAamp DNA Blood Mini kit. Blood was collected by leukapheresis, and PBMCs were isolated by Ficoll-Histopaque density gradient centrifugation and then cryopreserved in liquid nitrogen vapor phase. The CDR3 covers 14 residues, taking in both the cysteine and the phenylalanine. Solely the CDR3 DNA is kept, with 42 bases framed from the first base. Deletion took 2 bases off V and 6 bases off J, with a span of 11 bases between the germline ends. CDR1 and CDR2 were assigned from the germline V gene as MDHEN and SYDVKM.

The chain employs TRBV28 and TRBJ1-5; no D gene call is confident. The sequencing input was PBMCs. The TCR was taken from a woman aged 40-49 years in good health. Some clones in this sample may be carry-over from other donors' samples. The sequenced DNA: TGTGCCAGCAGTTTACTACCTCCCAGTCAGCCCCAGCATTTT. Its protein reads: CASSLLPPSQPQHF.